This T cell receptor beta chain originates from a study of CD8+CD57+ T cells in acquired aplastic anemia. Across the whole study: Mean DNA quantity obtained from sorted CD4+ and CD8+ cells was 3.2 ug.

Genomic DNA, serving as template, underwent TCR beta VDJ and CDR3 profiling. TCRdb reprocessed the reads via MiXCR and lists one record per CDR3 protein. The sample comprises around 200,000 distinct CDR3 sequences, approximately 48% of which are singletons, and 8% to 10% rests with the top ten. Previously, flow cytometry had revealed CD8+CD57+ cell expansion in the patients chosen for sequencing. Between the trimmed V and J ends, which lost 6 bases and 6 bases, there was a span of 21 bases. CDR3 length: 16 amino acids. CDR1 and CDR2 from the germline V gene are SGHAT and FQNNGV. V and J are TRBV11-2 and TRBJ2-1; D perhaps matches TRBD1 (6 bases). The specimen sequenced was sorted CD4+, CD8+, or CD8+CD57+ T cells (not recorded which) from PBMCs. The origin of this receptor is a human donor with aplastic anemia. CDR3 DNA: TGTGCCAGCAGTTCCCTGACAGGATCAGGTGGCAATGAGCAGTTCTTC. It translates to CASSSLTGSGGNEQFF.